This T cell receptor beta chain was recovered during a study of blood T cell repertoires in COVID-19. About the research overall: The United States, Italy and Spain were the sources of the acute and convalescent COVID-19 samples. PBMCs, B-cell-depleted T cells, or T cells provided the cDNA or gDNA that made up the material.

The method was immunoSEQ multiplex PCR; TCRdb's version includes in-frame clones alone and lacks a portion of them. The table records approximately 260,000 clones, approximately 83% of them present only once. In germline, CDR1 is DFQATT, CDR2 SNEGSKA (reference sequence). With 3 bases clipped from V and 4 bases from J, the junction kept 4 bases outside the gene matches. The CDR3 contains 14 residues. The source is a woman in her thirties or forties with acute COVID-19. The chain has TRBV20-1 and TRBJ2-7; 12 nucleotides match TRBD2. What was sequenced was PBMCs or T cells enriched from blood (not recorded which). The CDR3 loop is CSASGLAGGYEQYF. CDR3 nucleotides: TGCAGTGCTAGTGGGCTAGCGGGAGGGTACGAGCAGTACTTC.